Listed below are T cell receptor beta chains from one sample, sequenced in a study of blood T cell repertoires in COVID-19. Produced via immunoSEQ multiplex PCR; TCRdb's table is partial and in-frame only. The sample lists hundreds of thousands of clones, just under 90% seen once, with approximately 2% in the top ten. Input material: peripheral blood. Receptors originate from a woman aged 25 to 39 with COVID-19, enrolled during active disease. The conserved cysteine and the conserved F or W are not part of the CDR3 here. Clone size is not always given. Where it is, it says once, few, many or a class for expanded clones.

v_call,j_call,clone_size,cdr3_aa
TRBV10-2,TRBJ1-5,-,ASSEGTDLRPQH
TRBV5-4,TRBJ1-1,-,ASSPRTGAINTEAF
TRBV18,TRBJ1-3,-,ASSPLPGTSSGNTIY
TRBV19,TRBJ2-3,-,ASSMEAGWADTQY
TRBV12-3/TRBV12-4,TRBJ1-2,once,ASGGGGKRGYT
TRBV6-2/TRBV6-3,TRBJ2-7,-,ASSYFTNYEQY
TRBV2,TRBJ2-3,-,ASSQDSFSTDTQY
TRBV4-1,TRBJ1-1,-,ASSPQGTEAF
TRBV27,TRBJ2-1,once,ASSPRRGGLSYNEQF
TRBV7-3,TRBJ2-3,-,ASSSGLGTDTQY